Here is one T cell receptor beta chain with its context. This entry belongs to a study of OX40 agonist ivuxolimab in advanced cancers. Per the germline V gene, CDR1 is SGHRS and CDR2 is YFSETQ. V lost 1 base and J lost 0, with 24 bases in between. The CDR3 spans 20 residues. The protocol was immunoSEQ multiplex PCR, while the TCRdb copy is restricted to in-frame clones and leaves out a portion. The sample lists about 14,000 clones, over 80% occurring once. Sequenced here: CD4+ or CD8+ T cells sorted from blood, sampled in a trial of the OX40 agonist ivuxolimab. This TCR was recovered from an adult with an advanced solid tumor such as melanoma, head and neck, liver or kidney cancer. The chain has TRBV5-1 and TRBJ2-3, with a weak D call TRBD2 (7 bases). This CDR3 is CASSLLAGVLTGTSTDTQYF. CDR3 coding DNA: TGCGCCAGCAGCTTGTTGGCGGGGGTTCTCACAGGGACTAGCACAGATACGCAGTATTTT.